These T cell receptor beta chains were read from a single sample in a study of blood T cell repertoires in COVID-19. Clones were read by immunoSEQ multiplex PCR, and TCRdb kept only the in-frame ones, dropping some. The data contain nearly 300,000 clones, approximately 90% of them singletons. The specimen sequenced was peripheral blood. The receptor source for this set is a woman aged 25-40 years who had recovered from COVID-19. CDR3s include the opening cysteine and the closing phenylalanine or tryptophan. The order of the fields is V gene, J gene, clone size, D gene, CDR3 protein, CDR3 DNA. D genes are given only for firm matches. A row's size may be missing; if present it is once, few, many or a size class.

v_call: TRBV7-9; j_call: TRBJ2-3; clone_size: .; d_call: .; cdr3_aa: CASSLGQEETPQYF; cdr3_nt: TGTGCCAGCAGCTTAGGTCAGGAGGAAACTCCGCAGTATTTT
v_call: TRBV27; j_call: TRBJ1-2; clone_size: .; d_call: TRBD1; cdr3_aa: CASSRWTGDYGYTF; cdr3_nt: TGTGCCAGCAGTCGGTGGACAGGTGACTATGGCTACACCTTC
v_call: TRBV7-8; j_call: TRBJ2-3; clone_size: once; d_call: TRBD1; cdr3_aa: CASSFRTGDTDTQYF; cdr3_nt: TGTGCCAGCAGCTTTAGGACAGGAGACACAGATACGCAGTATTTT
v_call: TRBV4-2; j_call: TRBJ2-5; clone_size: .; d_call: TRBD1; cdr3_aa: CASSQDSYRGLRETQYF; cdr3_nt: TGTGCCAGCAGCCAAGATTCTTACAGGGGGCTAAGAGAGACCCAGTACTTC
v_call: TRBV10-3; j_call: TRBJ2-2; clone_size: .; d_call: TRBD2; cdr3_aa: CASDPGLAGFAGELFF; cdr3_nt: TGTGCCTCCGACCCGGGACTAGCGGGGTTCGCCGGGGAGCTGTTTTTT
v_call: TRBV4-1; j_call: TRBJ2-7; clone_size: once; d_call: .; cdr3_aa: CASSQDPSGTYEQYF; cdr3_nt: TGCGCCAGCAGCCAAGATCCCAGCGGAACCTACGAGCAGTACTTC
v_call: TRBV7-9; j_call: TRBJ1-6; clone_size: .; d_call: .; cdr3_aa: CASSFSSGSSPLHF; cdr3_nt: TGTGCCAGCAGCTTCTCGTCGGGAAGTTCACCCCTCCACTTT
v_call: TRBV7-2; j_call: TRBJ2-2; clone_size: .; d_call: TRBD1; cdr3_aa: CASTLQGSTGELFF; cdr3_nt: TGTGCCAGCACCTTACAGGGGAGCACCGGGGAGCTGTTTTTT
v_call: TRBV7-2; j_call: TRBJ2-5; clone_size: .; d_call: TRBD1; cdr3_aa: CASRKDRGDSETQYF; cdr3_nt: TGTGCCAGCAGGAAAGACAGGGGCGACAGCGAGACCCAGTACTTC
v_call: TRBV20-1; j_call: TRBJ2-7; clone_size: .; d_call: .; cdr3_aa: CSASWEVYEQYF; cdr3_nt: TGCAGTGCTAGTTGGGAGGTCTACGAGCAGTACTTC
v_call: TRBV28; j_call: TRBJ1-5; clone_size: .; d_call: TRBD1; cdr3_aa: CASSSWTGHQPQHF; cdr3_nt: TGTGCCAGCAGTTCATGGACAGGACATCAGCCCCAGCATTTT
v_call: TRBV2; j_call: TRBJ2-1; clone_size: few; d_call: TRBD2; cdr3_aa: CASRYSPSGGVYNEQFF; cdr3_nt: TGTGCCAGCAGATATTCTCCCAGCGGGGGGGTCTACAATGAGCAGTTCTTC
v_call: TRBV14; j_call: TRBJ1-6; clone_size: .; d_call: .; cdr3_aa: CASSQEADSPLHF; cdr3_nt: TGTGCCAGCAGCCAAGAGGCGGATTCACCCCTCCACTTT
v_call: TRBV5-4; j_call: TRBJ2-2; clone_size: .; d_call: TRBD1; cdr3_aa: CASSLTGTGYTGELFF; cdr3_nt: TGTGCCAGCAGCTTAACCGGGACAGGGTACACCGGGGAGCTGTTTTTT
v_call: TRBV7-2; j_call: TRBJ2-7; clone_size: .; d_call: .; cdr3_aa: CASSPYSYEQYF; cdr3_nt: TGTGCCAGCAGCCCTTACAGCTACGAGCAGTACTTC
v_call: TRBV5-1; j_call: TRBJ2-3; clone_size: once; d_call: TRBD1; cdr3_aa: CASSLETGGADTQYF; cdr3_nt: TGCGCCAGCAGCTTAGAGACAGGGGGCGCAGATACGCAGTATTTT
v_call: TRBV11-2; j_call: TRBJ2-7; clone_size: .; d_call: .; cdr3_aa: CASSQQVGSYEQYF; cdr3_nt: TGTGCCAGCAGCCAACAGGTTGGTTCCTACGAGCAGTACTTC
v_call: TRBV5-1; j_call: TRBJ2-7; clone_size: .; d_call: .; cdr3_aa: CASSLGTGYEQYF; cdr3_nt: TGCGCCAGCAGCTTAGGAACAGGGTACGAGCAGTACTTC
v_call: TRBV4-1; j_call: TRBJ1-5; clone_size: .; d_call: TRBD1; cdr3_aa: CASSQVWVQGRTSLPQHF; cdr3_nt: TGCGCCAGCAGCCAAGTTTGGGTACAGGGGCGGACGTCGTTGCCCCAGCATTTT
v_call: TRBV7-8; j_call: TRBJ2-4; clone_size: .; d_call: TRBD1; cdr3_aa: CASSLERGPGIQYF; cdr3_nt: TGTGCCAGCAGCTTAGAGAGGGGGCCGGGGATTCAGTACTTC
v_call: TRBV9; j_call: TRBJ1-1; clone_size: .; d_call: TRBD1; cdr3_aa: CASSPQDRATEAFF; cdr3_nt: TGTGCCAGCAGCCCACAGGACAGGGCTACTGAAGCTTTCTTT
v_call: TRBV7-2; j_call: TRBJ2-7; clone_size: once; d_call: TRBD2; cdr3_aa: CASSLEFGGEQYF; cdr3_nt: TGTGCCAGCAGCTTAGAGTTCGGGGGGGAGCAGTACTTC
v_call: TRBV28; j_call: TRBJ2-7; clone_size: .; d_call: .; cdr3_aa: CASSRGDGAYEQYF; cdr3_nt: TGTGCCAGCAGTCGCGGGGACGGAGCCTACGAGCAGTACTTC
v_call: TRBV11-2; j_call: TRBJ2-7; clone_size: once; d_call: TRBD1; cdr3_aa: CASSLLGTGGPTYEQYF; cdr3_nt: TGTGCCAGCAGCTTACTAGGGACAGGGGGCCCTACCTACGAGCAGTACTTC
v_call: TRBV5-4; j_call: TRBJ2-5; clone_size: .; d_call: .; cdr3_aa: CASSLQGGGETQYF; cdr3_nt: TGTGCCAGCAGTTTACAGGGTGGTGGAGAGACCCAGTACTTC
v_call: TRBV7-8; j_call: TRBJ1-2; clone_size: .; d_call: TRBD1; cdr3_aa: CASSHGQGGFYGYTF; cdr3_nt: TGTGCCAGCAGCCACGGACAGGGTGGGTTTTATGGCTACACCTTC
v_call: TRBV6-7; j_call: TRBJ1-2; clone_size: once; d_call: .; cdr3_aa: CASSYRVVGEGNYGYTF; cdr3_nt: TGTGCCAGCAGTTATCGGGTTGTGGGGGAGGGGAACTATGGCTACACCTTC
v_call: TRBV9; j_call: TRBJ2-7; clone_size: .; d_call: .; cdr3_aa: CASSAHSGTPSYEQYF; cdr3_nt: TGTGCCAGCAGCGCCCACTCCGGGACACCGTCCTACGAGCAGTACTTC
v_call: TRBV7-2; j_call: TRBJ2-1; clone_size: .; d_call: .; cdr3_aa: CASSLVEGVYREQFF; cdr3_nt: TGTGCCAGCAGCTTAGTCGAGGGGGTGTACCGTGAGCAGTTCTTC
v_call: TRBV27; j_call: TRBJ1-4; clone_size: once; d_call: .; cdr3_aa: CASSLLSRGEKLFF; cdr3_nt: TGTGCCAGCAGTTTATTATCTCGAGGTGAAAAACTGTTTTTT
v_call: TRBV11-3; j_call: TRBJ2-1; clone_size: .; d_call: TRBD1; cdr3_aa: CASSLAGQGAGEQFF; cdr3_nt: TGTGCCAGCAGCTTAGCCGGACAGGGGGCCGGTGAGCAGTTCTTC
v_call: TRBV2; j_call: TRBJ1-5; clone_size: .; d_call: .; cdr3_aa: CASSWATSNQPQHF; cdr3_nt: TGTGCCAGCTCTTGGGCCACTTCCAATCAGCCCCAGCATTTT
v_call: TRBV6-2/TRBV6-3; j_call: TRBJ1-5; clone_size: .; d_call: TRBD1; cdr3_aa: CASSYPGQGNQPQHF; cdr3_nt: TGTGCCAGCAGTTACCCCGGACAGGGCAATCAGCCCCAGCATTTT
v_call: TRBV7-8; j_call: TRBJ1-3; clone_size: .; d_call: TRBD1; cdr3_aa: CASRKGGVNTIYF; cdr3_nt: TGTGCCAGCAGGAAAGGGGGCGTAAACACCATATATTTT
v_call: TRBV6-6; j_call: TRBJ2-2; clone_size: .; d_call: TRBD1; cdr3_aa: CASRATGQGVTGELFF; cdr3_nt: TGTGCCAGCAGAGCGACTGGACAGGGAGTCACCGGGGAGCTGTTTTTT
v_call: TRBV30; j_call: TRBJ1-4; clone_size: .; d_call: TRBD1; cdr3_aa: CAWSSRPGTGVEKLFF; cdr3_nt: TGTGCCTGGAGTTCCCGGCCGGGGACAGGAGTCGAAAAACTGTTTTTT
v_call: TRBV6-5; j_call: TRBJ2-7; clone_size: .; d_call: TRBD1; cdr3_aa: CASSKAPGQGSEQYF; cdr3_nt: TGTGCCAGCAGTAAGGCCCCGGGACAGGGTTCCGAGCAGTACTTC
v_call: TRBV27; j_call: TRBJ2-1; clone_size: .; d_call: TRBD2; cdr3_aa: CASSNGLAGWNEQFF; cdr3_nt: TGTGCCAGCAGCAACGGACTAGCAGGATGGAATGAGCAGTTCTTC
v_call: TRBV7-3; j_call: TRBJ2-5; clone_size: .; d_call: TRBD2; cdr3_aa: CASSLAVQETQYF; cdr3_nt: TGTGCCAGCAGTCTAGCGGTCCAAGAGACCCAGTACTTC
v_call: TRBV4-1; j_call: TRBJ2-1; clone_size: .; d_call: TRBD2; cdr3_aa: CASSHIGRGSSYNEQFF; cdr3_nt: TGCGCCAGCAGCCACATCGGGAGGGGTTCATCCTACAATGAGCAGTTCTTC
v_call: TRBV3-1/TRBV3-2; j_call: TRBJ1-2; clone_size: .; d_call: TRBD1; cdr3_aa: CASSEAGQGFNGYTF; cdr3_nt: TGTGCCAGCAGCGAAGCGGGACAGGGCTTCAATGGCTACACCTTC
v_call: TRBV7-3; j_call: TRBJ2-3; clone_size: .; d_call: TRBD2; cdr3_aa: CASSLTGTSGFSTDTQYF; cdr3_nt: TGTGCCAGCAGCTTAACTGGGACTAGCGGTTTTTCCACAGATACGCAGTATTTT
v_call: TRBV6-2/TRBV6-3; j_call: TRBJ1-2; clone_size: .; d_call: .; cdr3_aa: CASSAAGTTSLGYTF; cdr3_nt: TGTGCCAGCAGCGCCGCGGGGACGACGTCCCTTGGCTACACCTTC
v_call: TRBV9; j_call: TRBJ2-5; clone_size: .; d_call: TRBD2; cdr3_aa: CASSVSGGLSQETQYF; cdr3_nt: TGTGCCAGCAGCGTAAGCGGGGGGCTGAGCCAAGAGACCCAGTACTTC
v_call: TRBV7-9; j_call: TRBJ1-2; clone_size: .; d_call: .; cdr3_aa: CASSFRVGYTF; cdr3_nt: TGTGCCAGCAGCTTCAGGGTTGGCTACACCTTC
v_call: TRBV11-3; j_call: TRBJ2-7; clone_size: once; d_call: TRBD2; cdr3_aa: CASSLGGGTYEQYF; cdr3_nt: TGTGCCAGCAGCTTGGGCGGGGGAACCTACGAGCAGTACTTC
v_call: TRBV5-1; j_call: TRBJ2-3; clone_size: .; d_call: TRBD1; cdr3_aa: CASSPGQGLGNTQYF; cdr3_nt: TGCGCCAGCAGCCCGGGACAGGGGTTAGGGAATACGCAGTATTTT
v_call: TRBV30; j_call: TRBJ2-1; clone_size: .; d_call: .; cdr3_aa: CAWKGAANNEQFF; cdr3_nt: TGTGCCTGGAAAGGGGCAGCCAACAATGAGCAGTTCTTC
v_call: TRBV28; j_call: TRBJ1-1; clone_size: .; d_call: .; cdr3_aa: CASSSPGEYTEAFF; cdr3_nt: TGTGCCAGCAGTTCGCCAGGGGAGTACACTGAAGCTTTCTTT
v_call: TRBV19; j_call: TRBJ1-3; clone_size: .; d_call: .; cdr3_aa: CASSLGAGSGNTIYF; cdr3_nt: TGTGCCAGTAGCCTCGGCGCGGGGTCTGGAAACACCATATATTTT
v_call: TRBV20-1; j_call: TRBJ2-7; clone_size: .; d_call: TRBD1; cdr3_aa: CSVGTGREQYF; cdr3_nt: TGCAGTGTTGGGACAGGTCGCGAGCAGTACTTC
v_call: TRBV4-2; j_call: TRBJ2-4; clone_size: .; d_call: .; cdr3_aa: CASSLQERENIQYF; cdr3_nt: TGTGCCAGCAGCCTTCAGGAAAGAGAAAACATTCAGTACTTC
v_call: TRBV5-1; j_call: TRBJ2-7; clone_size: .; d_call: .; cdr3_aa: CASSLARGVSSYEQYF; cdr3_nt: TGCGCCAGCAGCTTGGCTAGGGGCGTCAGCTCCTACGAGCAGTACTTC